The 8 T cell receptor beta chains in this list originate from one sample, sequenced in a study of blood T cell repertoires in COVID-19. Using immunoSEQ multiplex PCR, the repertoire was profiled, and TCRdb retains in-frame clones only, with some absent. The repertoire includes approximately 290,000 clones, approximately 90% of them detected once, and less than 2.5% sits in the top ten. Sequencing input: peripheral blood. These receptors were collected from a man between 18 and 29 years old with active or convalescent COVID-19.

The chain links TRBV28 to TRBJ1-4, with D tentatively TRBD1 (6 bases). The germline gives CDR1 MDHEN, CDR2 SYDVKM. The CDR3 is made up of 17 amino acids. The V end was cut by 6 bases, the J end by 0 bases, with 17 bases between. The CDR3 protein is CASRGLDSYATNEKLFF. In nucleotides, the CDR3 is TGTGCCAGCAGAGGCTTGGACAGTTATGCAACTAATGAAAAACTGTTTTTT.

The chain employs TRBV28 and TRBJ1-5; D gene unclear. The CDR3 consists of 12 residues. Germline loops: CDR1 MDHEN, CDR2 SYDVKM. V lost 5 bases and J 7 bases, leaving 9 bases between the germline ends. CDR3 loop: CASSRTPQPQHF. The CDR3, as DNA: TGTGCCAGCAGTAGAACACCCCAGCCCCAGCATTTT.

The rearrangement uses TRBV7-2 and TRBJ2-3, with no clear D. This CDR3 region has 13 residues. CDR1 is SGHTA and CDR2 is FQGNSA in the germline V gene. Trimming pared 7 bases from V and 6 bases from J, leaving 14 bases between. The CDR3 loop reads CASTPRWSDTQYF. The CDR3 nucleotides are TGTGCCAGCACCCCCCGGTGGAGCGATACGCAGTATTTT.

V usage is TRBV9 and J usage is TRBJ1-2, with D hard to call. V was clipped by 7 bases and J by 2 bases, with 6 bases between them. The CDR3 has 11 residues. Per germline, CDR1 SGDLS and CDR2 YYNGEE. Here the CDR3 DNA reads TGTGCCAGCTTCTCGAACTATGGCTACACCTTC. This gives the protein CASFSNYGYTF.

In DNA, the CDR3 is TGTGCCAGCAGTCACGGACTAGGGGTAATTGCCGGGGAGCTGTTTTTT. Protein product: CASSHGLGVIAGELFF. The chain has TRBV27 and TRBJ2-2, with TRBD2 matching over 7 bases. The ends lost 5 bases at V and 6 bases at J; junction bases unmatched: 12. This CDR3 has 16 amino acids. The V gene's germline CDR1 is MNHEY and CDR2 SMNVEV (reference sequence).

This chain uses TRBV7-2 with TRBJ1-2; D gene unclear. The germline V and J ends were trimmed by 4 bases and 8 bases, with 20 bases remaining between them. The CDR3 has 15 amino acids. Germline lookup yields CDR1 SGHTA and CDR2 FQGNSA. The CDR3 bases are TGTGCCAGCAGCTCCACCCATACTAACAATGGAGGCTACACCTTC. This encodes CASSSTHTNNGGYTF.

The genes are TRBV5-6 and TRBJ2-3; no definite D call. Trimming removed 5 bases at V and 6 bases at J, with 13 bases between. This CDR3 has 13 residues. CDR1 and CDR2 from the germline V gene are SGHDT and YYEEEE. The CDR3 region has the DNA TGTGCCAGCAGGGGCCTCCAACGGGATACGCAGTATTTT. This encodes CASRGLQRDTQYF.

For the CDR3, the DNA is TGTGCCACCAGTTTAAGCGGGGGGGGAGATACGCAGTATTTT. It encodes CATSLSGGGDTQYF. The chain combines TRBV24-1 with TRBJ2-3; 10 nucleotides align to TRBD2. CDR1 KGHDR and CDR2 SFDVKD come from the germline V gene. The CDR3 totals 14 residues. V shed 6 bases, J shed 5 bases, and the junction held 4 bases outside the gene matches.